These T cell receptor beta chains were read from a single sample in a study of regulatory T cells in long-lasting Graves disease. TCRdb recomputed calls from the multiplex PCR reads with MiXCR, one row per CDR3 protein. The sample shows about 290,000 distinct CDR3 sequences, 22% of them seen only once. The starting material was peripheral blood mononuclear cells (PBMCs), obtained when the disease was refractory, from a patient treated with antithyroid drugs. These TCRs come from a female donor with Graves disease. Both conserved end residues are part of each CDR3. D genes are given only for firm matches. The listing skips clone size in some rows; elsewhere it reads once, few, many or a size class.

v_call	d_call	j_call	clone_size	cdr3_aa	cdr3_nt
TRBV28	.	TRBJ2-5	many	CASSLTWGIQETQYF	TGTGCCAGCAGCCTAACGTGGGGAATACAAGAGACCCAGTACTTC
TRBV9	TRBD2	TRBJ2-2	.	CASSGTSGRTRLFF	TGTGCCAGCAGCGGGACTAGCGGGAGGACGAGGCTGTTTTTT
TRBV12-3/TRBV12-4	.	TRBJ2-5	.	CASSFQFRETQYF	TGTGCCAGCAGTTTCCAGTTCCGAGAGACCCAGTACTTC
TRBV5-5	.	TRBJ1-2	.	CASSLMIPSYGYTF	TGTGCCAGCAGCTTAATGATTCCCTCGTATGGCTACACCTTC
TRBV7-9	.	TRBJ2-5	few	CASSLGSSIKGEETQYF	TGTGCCAGCAGCTTAGGTAGCTCGATTAAAGGAGAAGAGACCCAGTACTTC
TRBV2	.	TRBJ1-1	few	CASSDFTTEAFF	TGTGCCAGCAGTGACTTCACAACTGAAGCTTTCTTT
TRBV20-1	.	TRBJ2-7	many	CSAREDGYEQYF	TGCAGTGCTAGAGAGGACGGATACGAGCAGTACTTC
TRBV6-2/TRBV6-3	.	TRBJ2-3	few	CASRPGPVDTDTQYF	TGTGCCAGCAGGCCCGGACCAGTAGACACAGATACGCAGTATTTT
TRBV2	.	TRBJ1-1	.	CASGQSTEAFF	TGTGCCAGTGGACAGTCCACTGAAGCTTTCTTT
TRBV6-1	.	TRBJ1-1	few	CASTFPGTPNTEAFF	TGTGCCAGCACCTTCCCGGGGACACCGAACACTGAAGCTTTCTTT
TRBV10-2	TRBD2	TRBJ2-5	many	CASSGLAGPETQYF	TGCGCCAGCAGTGGACTAGCGGGTCCAGAGACCCAGTACTTC
TRBV20-1	TRBD1	TRBJ2-5	.	CSAVRQGVEAQYF	TGCAGTGCTGTCCGACAGGGGGTAGAGGCCCAGTACTTC
TRBV6-1	.	TRBJ1-1	few	CASSPLGAWVTEAFF	TGTGCCAGCAGCCCTTTGGGGGCGTGGGTGACTGAAGCTTTCTTT
TRBV10-3	.	TRBJ2-7	.	CAISEGSFDEQYF	TGTGCCATCAGTGAGGGGAGTTTCGACGAGCAGTACTTC
TRBV3-1	TRBD2	TRBJ2-7	.	CASSQDLTSGTYEQYF	TGTGCCAGCAGCCAAGATCTGACTAGCGGGACCTACGAGCAGTACTTC
TRBV2	.	TRBJ1-6	many	CASSVLPAYNSPLHF	TGTGCCAGCAGTGTACTCCCTGCTTATAATTCACCCCTCCACTTT
TRBV20-1	.	TRBJ2-2	many	CSARDGFRDTGELFF	TGCAGTGCTAGAGATGGGTTTCGCGACACCGGGGAGCTGTTTTTT
TRBV3-1	.	TRBJ1-2	many	CASSHHGYGQKLDGYTF	TGTGCCAGCAGCCATCATGGCTACGGACAGAAACTTGATGGCTACACCTTC
TRBV12-3/TRBV12-4	.	TRBJ1-1	many	CASSLLGVTEAFF	TGTGCCAGCAGTTTATTAGGTGTCACTGAAGCTTTCTTT
TRBV6-1	.	TRBJ2-5	few	CATRTGLHGETQYF	TGTGCCACCAGGACTGGGCTCCATGGGGAGACCCAGTACTTC
TRBV24-1	.	TRBJ2-6	.	CATSDPTEPGANVLTF	TGTGCCACCAGTGACCCGACAGAACCTGGGGCCAACGTCCTGACTTTC
TRBV12-3/TRBV12-4	.	TRBJ1-2	many	CASSFGSHFYGYTF	TGTGCCAGCAGTTTTGGCAGTCATTTCTATGGCTACACCTTC
TRBV7-2	TRBD1	TRBJ1-2	many	CASSFREGDSPYGYTF	TGTGCCAGCAGCTTCCGAGAGGGGGACAGCCCCTATGGCTACACCTTC
TRBV29-1	TRBD2	TRBJ2-7	few	CSVPGTSGSYEQYF	TGCAGCGTGCCCGGGACTAGCGGGAGTTACGAGCAGTACTTC
TRBV3-1	.	TRBJ2-7	many	CASSQFVGTSYEQYF	TGTGCCAGCAGCCAATTCGTTGGGACCTCCTACGAGCAGTACTTC
TRBV11-1	.	TRBJ2-7	many	CASSSFRGSYEQYF	TGTGCCAGCAGCTCCTTTAGGGGCTCCTACGAGCAGTACTTC
TRBV20-1	TRBD1	TRBJ1-5	few	CSAGQEFFQPQHF	TGCAGTGCTGGACAGGAGTTCTTTCAGCCCCAGCATTTT
TRBV11-2	.	TRBJ2-5	.	CASSLLIGQETQYF	TGTGCCAGCAGCCTACTAATCGGTCAAGAGACCCAGTACTTC
TRBV7-2	.	TRBJ2-5	few	CASSQITGTGGETQYF	TGTGCCAGCAGTCAAATCACCGGGACGGGCGGAGAGACCCAGTACTTC
TRBV6-2/TRBV6-3	.	TRBJ2-2	.	CASSKGSIFGELFF	TGTGCCAGCAGCAAGGGATCCATATTTGGGGAGCTGTTTTTT
TRBV6-1	TRBD1	TRBJ2-7	many	CATRLQGTTYEQYF	TGTGCCACACGACTACAGGGGACAACCTACGAGCAGTACTTC
TRBV12-3/TRBV12-4	TRBD2	TRBJ2-1	many	CAVGLASYNEQFF	TGTGCAGTGGGACTAGCGTCCTACAATGAGCAGTTCTTC
TRBV7-2	.	TRBJ2-2	.	CASSLAHGTGELFF	TGTGCCAGCAGCTTAGCGCACGGGACCGGGGAGCTGTTTTTT
TRBV19	.	TRBJ1-2	.	CASTDGTDYGYTF	TGTGCCAGTACGGACGGAACAGACTATGGCTACACCTTC
TRBV7-6	.	TRBJ2-2	.	CASSYVYTGELFF	TGTGCCAGCAGCTATGTGTACACCGGGGAGCTGTTTTTT
TRBV13	TRBD2	TRBJ2-5	few	CASSSGLAGVGLETQYF	TGTGCCAGCAGCTCCGGACTAGCGGGAGTTGGGTTAGAGACCCAGTACTTC
TRBV30	.	TRBJ2-7	few	CAWSGTYEQYF	TGTGCCTGGAGTGGGACCTACGAGCAGTACTTC
TRBV6-5	.	TRBJ1-6	many	CASSYSTPGQNNSPLHF	TGTGCCAGCAGTTACTCGACACCAGGACAGAATAATTCACCCCTCCACTTT
TRBV6-5	TRBD1	TRBJ1-1	many	CASSYGDRNTEAFF	TGTGCCAGCAGTTACGGGGACAGAAACACTGAAGCTTTCTTT
TRBV11-2	.	TRBJ2-7	many	CASSLNSVGEQYF	TGTGCCAGCAGCTTAAATTCCGTTGGCGAGCAGTACTTC
TRBV5-1	.	TRBJ2-7	few	CASSVDTPYEQYF	TGCGCCAGCAGCGTCGATACACCCTACGAGCAGTACTTC